This TCR beta chain was sequenced in a study of CD8 T cells in ankylosing spondylitis. Broader study findings: Prior work had noted some motif variants in reactive arthritis blood and synovial fluid. In ankylosing spondylitis blood, a motif of seven or eight highly homologous TCR beta variants appeared characteristic. As reported, disease-linked clones showed significant enrichment in matched ankylosing spondylitis synovial fluid.

This clonotype was detected ten times or more. No antigen is known for it. Using quantitative 5'-RACE with molecular barcodes, the authors made TCR beta libraries. TCRdb independently ran MiXCR on the 5' RACE reads; one entry per CDR3 protein. The data show 150,000 to 200,000 distinct CDR3 sequences, 13% seen once. This clonotype was sampled from a female donor with ankylosing spondylitis or in good health (not recorded which). Sequencing was performed on blood, either unsorted or a sorted T cell fraction (not recorded which).

CDR3 region: CATRVDREGTQYF. Written as DNA, the CDR3 is TGTGCCACCAGGGTAGACAGGGAGGGGACCCAGTACTTC. V and J are TRBV15 and TRBJ2-5; D might be TRBD1 or TRBD2, each matching 7 bases. V gave up 6 bases and J gave up 7 bases, with 15 bases separating them. The germline V gene has CDR1 LNHNV and CDR2 YYDKDF (reference sequence). CDR3 length: 13 residues.